This TCR beta chain was retrieved from a study of T cells in Graves' hyperthyroidism and ophthalmopathy. RNA transcripts provided the source from which TCR beta CDR3 regions were amplified. Using the HTBI primer set, a first-round RT-PCR was run on the TCR CDR3. TCRdb re-called the multiplex PCR reads through MiXCR, storing one row per CDR3 protein. This sample has about 560,000 distinct CDR3 sequences; approximately 15% occur once, and the top ten carry 18%. This CDR3 contains 16 residues. Trimming shortened V by 5 bases and J by 0 bases, and 14 bases separated the two germline ends. Germline-derived CDR1 and CDR2 are SEHNR and FQNEAQ (reference sequence). Only a few counts were recorded for this clonotype.

The TCR was taken from a woman under 30 with Graves' hyperthyroidism. The chain combines TRBV7-9 with TRBJ2-1; no clear D. The source material was blood. The CDR3 DNA sequence: TGTGCCAGCAGCCAACGAGGATTTAGCTCCTACAATGAGCAGTTCTTC. It encodes CASSQRGFSSYNEQFF.